The sequence of this TCR beta chain was determined in a study of blood T cell repertoires in COVID-19 (dated by TCRdb to about 2020). About the full investigation: The collaborator samples originated in the United States, Italy and Spain and spanned the acute and convalescent phases of COVID-19. Samples were obtained from the ongoing ImmuneRACE study (first 160 participants) and from 1,254 subjects provided by 6 global collaborators. The material from the prospective study consisted of cDNA or gDNA derived from T cells, B-cell-depleted T cells, or PBMCs. The repertoires were made available in a free public database intended to serve as a resource for research on the immune response to SARS-CoV-2. A de-identified subject ID, COVID-19 status, age in years and sex were almost always included in the sample metadata. Subjects who had been exposed to COVID-19, were actively infected with it, or had recovered from it provided the deeply sampled blood TCRbeta repertoires that made up the dataset. HLA class I and class II types, where available, came from metadata supplied by the sample provider rather than from assay-based typing. What the study reported, not specific to this receptor: Clinical and demographic metadata were provided uncurated, with the amount varying by source and participant.

The immunoSEQ Assay, a bias-controlled multiplex PCR, was used to amplify TCRbeta CDR3 regions from genomic DNA. In the source study's methods: Within the assay, amplification of reference gene primers was used to estimate how many nucleated cells each sample contained. To quantify the absolute abundance of each unique TCRbeta CDR3 rearrangement, sequence reads were collapsed and filtered. For each sample, productive Simpson clonality was calculated as the square root of Simpson's diversity index over productive rearrangements. TCRdb's version of the immuneACCESS table is confined to in-frame rearrangements and falls short of the full clone set. An unresolved V gene accounts for under half of the shortfall where checked; the remainder is of unknown origin. V and J calls and clone size come straight from that table; D and trimming were deduced from the DNA. Within this sample are 150,000 to 200,000 clones, with about 88% of them counted one time only. The ten largest account for roughly a sixth of the sample.

For this clone: Its antigen is not yet known. Per-base qualities were not stored, and no clone one base away is much larger.

The collaborating institutions used their own protocols to collect whole blood in K2EDTA tubes. For TCRbeta analysis, collaborators shipped samples as frozen whole blood, isolated PBMCs, or DNA extracted from either of those sample types. The sample was peripheral blood. The receptor comes from a man aged 60-69 years with active or convalescent COVID-19.

The CDR3 reads as follows: CASTGELNTEAFF. The sequence in DNA is TGTGCCAGCACAGGGGAGCTGAACACTGAAGCTTTCTTT. Recombination linked TRBV2 to TRBJ1-1; the D gene is perhaps TRBD1, from 6 matching bases. Counted from cysteine to phenylalanine, this CDR3 has 13 amino acids. The sequence is cut down to CDR3 DNA, 39 bases in frame from base 1. CDR1 SNHLY and CDR2 FYNNEI are derived from the germline V gene. A distance of 9 bases separates the germline ends of V and J, which lose 7 bases and 0 bases respectively.